The clone carrying this T cell receptor beta chain was observed a handful of times. The data originate from a study of shared clonotypes between healthy human individuals. Study-wide context: CD4 naive and memory got three plates each, CD8 naive two, CD8 memory one.

The CDR3 contains 15 residues. Between the trimmed V and J ends, which lost 7 bases and 0 bases, there was a span of 15 bases. Germline lookup yields CDR1 MDHEN and CDR2 SYDVKM. The method was immunoSEQ multiplex PCR; TCRdb's version includes in-frame clones alone and lacks a portion of them. The table includes 2 million to 2.5 million clones, more than 90% detected once. The TCR originated in a man aged 18 to 35 in good health. The chain links TRBV28 to TRBJ1-2; perhaps TRBD1 as D (5 bases). Sequencing was carried out using naive CD4+ T cells sorted from blood. Regarding subset: CD45RA+ positively selected. The CDR3 sequence is CASKLDPGANYGYTF. Here the CDR3 DNA reads TGTGCCAGCAAGTTGGACCCGGGGGCTAACTATGGCTACACCTTC.